This T cell receptor beta chain was recovered during a study of T-cell memory formation after mild COVID-19. TCRdb recomputed calls from the 5' RACE reads with MiXCR, one row per CDR3 protein. The profile shows just under 350,000 distinct CDR3 sequences, 10% to 15% of them singletons. This CDR3 has 14 amino acids. CDR1 SGHTA and CDR2 FQGNSA come from the germline V gene. Trimming removed 5 bases from V and 6 bases from J; junction bases left unmatched: 6. This clonotype was obtained from a young man who had mild COVID-19 (a few samples of this study predate the infection). Cell type and time point are not known. The specimen sequenced was PBMCs or a T cell subset sorted from them (not recorded which). This chain uses TRBV7-2 with TRBJ2-2, with 7 positions matching TRBD2. This CDR3 is CASSGLLAAGELFF. The CDR3 nucleotides read TGTGCCAGCAGCGGGCTGCTAGCGGCCGGGGAGCTGTTTTTT.